This T cell receptor beta chain is drawn from a study of blood T cell repertoires in COVID-19. About the study: Specimens from acute and convalescent COVID-19 originated in the United States, Italy and Spain.

In the authors' methods: Amplification with reference gene primers provided the estimates of nucleated cell counts. TCRdb's copy holds only in-frame clones and misses some; the assay was immunoSEQ multiplex PCR. Clone size and V and J calls were adopted from that table, with D and trimming inferred from the DNA. Seen here are 95,000 to 150,000 clones, over 70% observed once, and the top ten hold less than 30%. The TCR comes from a woman in her seventies with acute or convalescent COVID-19. The sequencing sample was made of peripheral blood.

The CDR3 DNA is TGCGCCAGCAGCCCGGGGACAGGGGAGGGTTCACCCCTCCACTTT. This gives the protein CASSPGTGEGSPLHF. The rearrangement links TRBV5-1 to TRBJ1-6; 10 bases line up with TRBD1. This CDR3 region has 15 residues. Germline CDR1 SGHRS, CDR2 YFSETQ. After removal of 4 bases from V and 9 bases from J, the junction contained 7 bases not matched to a gene.